Sequencing of this T cell receptor (beta chain) was carried out in a study of cytomegalovirus exposure and HLA in healthy donors. Study background: From HLA-typed donors, an early data release held 70 million to 95 million unique TCRs.

This CDR3 has 19 residues. The ends lost 4 bases at V and 7 bases at J; junction bases unmatched: 22. Per the germline V gene, CDR1 is SGHNT and CDR2 is YYREEE (reference sequence). Primers: 60 Vbeta forward and 13 Jbeta reverse. TCRdb keeps only in-frame clones here, not all; method: immunoSEQ multiplex PCR. The sample records some 170,000 clones, about 9.4% being singletons. Study results and limitations: Cytomegalovirus status, reportedly, was diagnosed with high specificity and sensitivity by the classifier. Later analysis identified a missense DCLRE1C variant that was linked to TCR beta V- and J-gene trimming. Most TCRs appeared rarely, but some public TCRs recurred in many donors.

With respect to this clone: Its antigen is still unknown.

This clonotype was obtained from a woman aged 30 to 39 in good health and CMV-seropositive. The specimen was PBMCs. The V gene is TRBV5-4, the J gene TRBJ2-7, with 11 bases that match TRBD2. The CDR3 loop reads CASSSEPFSIAGGPEEQYF. As DNA, the CDR3 is TGTGCCAGCAGCAGTGAACCATTCTCCATAGCGGGAGGGCCGGAAGAGCAGTACTTC.